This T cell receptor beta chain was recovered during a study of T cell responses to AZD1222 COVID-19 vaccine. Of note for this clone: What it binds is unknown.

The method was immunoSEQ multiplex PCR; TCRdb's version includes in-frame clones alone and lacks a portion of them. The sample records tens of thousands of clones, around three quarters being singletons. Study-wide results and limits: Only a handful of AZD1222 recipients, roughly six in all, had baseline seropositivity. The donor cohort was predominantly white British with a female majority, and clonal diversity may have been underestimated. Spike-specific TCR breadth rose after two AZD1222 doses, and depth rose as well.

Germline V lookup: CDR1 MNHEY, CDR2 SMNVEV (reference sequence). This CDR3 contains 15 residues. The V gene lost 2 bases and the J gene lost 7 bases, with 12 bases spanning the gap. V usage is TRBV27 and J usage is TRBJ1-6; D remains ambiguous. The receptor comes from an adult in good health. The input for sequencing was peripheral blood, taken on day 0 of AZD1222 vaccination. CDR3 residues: CASSLMPAGNSPLHF. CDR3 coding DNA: TGTGCCAGCAGTTTAATGCCCGCCGGGAATTCACCCCTCCACTTT.